The 30 T cell receptor beta chains listed next were all sequenced from one sample in a study of prognosis after radiotherapy for stage I lung cancer. Genomic DNA yielded TCR beta CDR3, amplified by two-round multiplex PCR. The authors ran first-round PCR with primers specific to each TRBV and TRBJ gene. TCRdb re-derived calls from the multiplex PCR reads in MiXCR, one entry per CDR3 protein. The data show 25,000 to 30,000 distinct CDR3 sequences, around 43% seen once. The material was PBMCs, obtained before or after stereotactic body radiation therapy (not recorded which). These receptors came from a donor of 50 years or more with non-small cell lung cancer.

There are many counts of this clonotype. The CDR3 DNA reads TGTGCCAGCAGCTTAGCCTCGGGACTCTATAATTCACCCCTCCACTTT. Translating it yields CASSLASGLYNSPLHF. This chain links TRBV7-2 with TRBJ1-6, with D possibly matching TRBD1 (5 bases). Between the trimmed V and J ends, which lost 0 bases and 3 bases, there was a span of 9 bases. Germline CDR1 and CDR2: SGHTA and FQGNSA. This CDR3 has 16 residues. The whole variable domain, filled in from reference TRBV7-2 and TRBJ1-6, reads GAGVSQSPSNKVTEKGKDVELRCDPISGHTALYWYRQSLGQGLEFLIYFQGNSAPDKSGLPSDRFSAERTGGSVSTLTIQRTQQEDSAVYLCASSLASGLYNSPLHFGNGTRLTVT.

Concerning this clonotype itself: Given a much more abundant clone one base away, this may be a read error. The chain has TRBV4-3 and TRBJ2-5; 7 positions agree with TRBD1. This CDR3 is built from 14 residues. Germline lookup yields CDR1 LGHNA and CDR2 YSLEER. The trim removed 4 bases at V and 5 bases at J, leaving 7 bases unmatched. CDR3: CASSRDRAVETQYF. The CDR3 DNA sequence: TGCGCCAGCAGCCGTGACAGGGCCGTGGAGACCCAGTACTTC.

The chain has TRBV5-1 and TRBJ1-1; D gene uncertain. The CDR3 has 16 residues. V lost 0 bases to trimming and J lost 3 bases, with 15 bases between them. Germline V CDR1 and CDR2: SGHRS, YFSETQ. The CDR3: CASSLASRAGDTEAFF. For the CDR3, the DNA is TGCGCCAGCAGCTTGGCCTCCCGGGCTGGGGACACTGAAGCTTTCTTT.

A note on this clonotype: This likely came from a read error, as a far larger clone is one base away. This chain uses TRBV6-4 with TRBJ2-7; D may be TRBD2 (5 bases). CDR1 MRHNA and CDR2 SNTAGT come from the germline V gene. The CDR3 is made up of 12 amino acids. Written as DNA, the CDR3 is TGTACCAGCACCTCCGGACTTGGGAAGCAGTACTTC. This codes for CTSTSGLGKQYF.

At least ten counts were recorded for this clonotype. The rearrangement uses TRBV14 and TRBJ2-1; 14 positions match TRBD2. Germline assignment: CDR1 SGHDN and CDR2 FVKESK. V was clipped by 4 bases and J by 4 bases; unmatched bases: 18. The CDR3 sequence is 21 residues long. The CDR3 bases are TGTGCCAGCAGCCGTTCCGAGGGGGGACTAGCGGGAGCGTTCTCTTACAATGAGCAGTTCTTC. Amino acids: CASSRSEGGLAGAFSYNEQFF. Full variable domain (rest looked up from reference TRBV14 and TRBJ2-1): EAGVTQFPSHSVIEKGQTVTLRCDPISGHDNLYWYRRVMGKEIKFLLHFVKESKQDESGMPNNRFLAERTGGTYSTLKVQPAELEDSGVYFCASSRSEGGLAGAFSYNEQFFGPGTRLTVL.

In its sample, this clonotype was seen many times. The chain employs TRBV6-1 and TRBJ1-5; D gene unclear. Germline values: CDR1 MNHNS, CDR2 SASEGT. V lost 2 bases, J lost 4 bases, and 12 bases lay in between. The CDR3 consists of 15 residues. This CDR3 is CASSEMSRGNQPQHF. The CDR3 nucleotides read TGTGCCAGCAGTGAAATGTCTAGAGGTAATCAGCCCCAGCATTTT.

This clonotype has at least ten counts. This chain connects TRBV24-1 to TRBJ1-2, with 7 bases matching TRBD1. The J segment lost 6 bases and the V segment lost 0 bases, leaving 0 bases of the junction unmatched. This CDR3 is built from 13 residues. Germline V CDR1 and CDR2: KGHDR, SFDVKD. The CDR3 loop is CATSDLGTDGYTF. In nucleotides, the CDR3 is TGTGCCACCAGTGATTTGGGGACAGATGGCTACACCTTC.

This clonotype was counted once. The CDR3 DNA reads TGCAGTGCTACCCCCGGGACAGGTGTCTCCTACGAGCAGTACTTC. This codes for CSATPGTGVSYEQYF. V usage is TRBV20-1 and J usage is TRBJ2-7; 8 positions agree with TRBD1. Germline loops: CDR1 DFQATT, CDR2 SNEGSKA (reference sequence). This CDR3 is built from 15 residues. J lost 0 bases, V lost 4 bases, and 8 bases had no gene match.

This clonotype was recorded many times. This chain joins TRBV5-6 and TRBJ1-4; no reliable D call. The V gene's germline CDR1 is SGHDT and CDR2 YYEEEE. Trimming removed 1 base from V and 2 bases from J, with 6 bases in between. The CDR3 extends over 14 amino acids. CDR3 sequence (DNA): TGTGCCAGCAGCTTGAGAGGTACTAATGAAAAACTGTTTTTT. Its protein is CASSLRGTNEKLFF.

This clonotype was counted ten times or more. The genes are TRBV9 and TRBJ2-3; 7 nucleotides match TRBD1. V shed 4 bases and J 3 bases; nucleotides not matched to a gene: 11. CDR3 length: 16 residues. CDR1 is SGDLS, CDR2 YYNGEE, per germline. The CDR3 protein is CASSPTPGQSTDTQYF. CDR3 nucleotides: TGTGCCAGCAGCCCTACGCCGGGACAGTCTACAGATACGCAGTATTTT. Filled out from reference TRBV9 and TRBJ2-3, the complete variable domain reads DSGVTQTPKHLITATGQRVTLRCSPRSGDLSVYWYQQSLDQGLQFLIQYYNGEERAKGNILERFSAQQFPDLHSELNLSSLELGDSALYFCASSPTPGQSTDTQYFGPGTRLTVL.

Many counts were recorded for this clonotype. DNA of the CDR3: TGTGCCATCAGTGAGTCCGGGGGACTAGCTTACAATGAGCAGTTCTTC. This sequence encodes CAISESGGLAYNEQFF. The chain joins TRBV10-3 to TRBJ2-1; TRBD2 aligns across 9 bases. CDR1 and CDR2 from the germline V gene are ENHRY and SYGVKD. The V segment lost 0 bases and the J segment 4 bases; nucleotides outside the gene matches: 4. This CDR3 has 16 residues.

A note on this clonotype: A junction end diverges from the germline sequence, so it may reflect a read error. The rearrangement links TRBV7-8 to TRBJ1-6, with 8 nucleotides matching TRBD1. Germline V gene sequence: CDR1 SGHVS, CDR2 FQNEAQ. The CDR3 sequence is 14 residues long. This CDR3 is CASSLGTGSSHLHF. In nucleotides, the CDR3 is TGTGCCAGCAGCTTAGGGACAGGGAGCTCACACCTCCACTTT.

By share, this clonotype counts as medium-sized (0.01 to 0.1%). This chain links TRBV19 with TRBJ2-3; 9 nucleotides align to TRBD2. CDR1 is LNHDA and CDR2 is SQIVND in the germline V gene (reference sequence). This CDR3 spans 15 amino acids. V dropped 5 bases and J dropped 2; count of bases not matched to a gene: 5. Here the CDR3 DNA reads TGTGCCAGTAGTCTAATAGCGGGAGCCACAGATACGCAGTATTTT. As protein: CASSLIAGATDTQYF.

A few counts support this clonotype. A read error may be the cause here, since a much bigger clone is one base away. The chain is built from TRBV3-1 and TRBJ2-1, with D hard to call. V lost 3 bases and J 6 bases, leaving 9 bases between the germline ends. This CDR3 spans 13 amino acids. Looked up from germline, CDR1 is LGHDT and CDR2 is YNNKEL (reference sequence). The CDR3 nucleotides read TGTGCCAGCAGCCACTTTTATAGCAATGAGCAGTTCTTC. This codes for CASSHFYSNEQFF.

The chain uses TRBV6-1 and TRBJ1-6, with a weak D call TRBD1 (6 bases). V was clipped by 5 bases and J by 5 bases, with 10 bases between them. Germline CDR1 MNHNS, CDR2 SASEGT. This CDR3 comprises 14 residues. The CDR3 sequence is CASSRQAHNSPLHF. The DNA of the CDR3 is TGTGCCAGCAGTCGACAGGCTCATAATTCACCCCTCCACTTT.

There are a few counts of this clonotype. CDR3 residues: CASSLNGTPSYEQYF. As DNA, the CDR3 is TGTGCCAGCAGCCTCAACGGGACTCCCAGTTACGAGCAGTACTTC. The chain couples TRBV3-2 to TRBJ2-7; the DNA was not compared with TRBD2, the D call given in the table. TRBV3-2 is a pseudogene locus. The CDR3 is 15 residues long.

The V and J genes are TRBV19 and TRBJ2-2; D not certain. The germline gives CDR1 LNHDA, CDR2 SQIVND (reference sequence). V was cut by 10 bases and J by 8 bases, with 14 bases left in between. This CDR3 is built from 12 residues. CDR3: CAIGQLLGELFF. CDR3 DNA sequence: TGTGCCATTGGTCAACTCCTAGGGGAGCTGTTTTTT.

This clonotype came up many times. The V gene is TRBV6-2 or TRBV6-3, the J gene TRBJ2-3; D not certain. The V end was cut by 0 bases, the J end by 0 bases, with 10 bases between. Germline V gene sequence: CDR1 MNHEY, CDR2 SVGEGT. CDR3 size: 16 residues. The CDR3 bases are TGTGCCAGCAGTTACTCGAGGTTGGAAAGCACAGATACGCAGTATTTT. It codes for CASSYSRLESTDTQYF.

This clonotype was picked up many times. An end of the junction does not agree with germline; a read error may underlie this. The V call is TRBV5-1, the J call TRBJ2-7; D remains ambiguous. This CDR3 spans 15 amino acids. Germline V gives CDR1 SGHRS, CDR2 YFSETQ. The CDR3 nucleotides read TGCGCCAGCAGCTTGGTTGCCGGGTCCTCCTGCGAGCAGTACTTC. It yields the protein CASSLVAGSSCEQYF. Supplemented by reference TRBV5-1 and TRBJ2-7, the full variable domain reads KAGVTQTPRYLIKTRGQQVTLSCSPISGHRSVSWYQQTPGQGLQFLFEYFSETQRNKGNFPGRFSGRQFSNSRSEMNVSTLELGDSALYLCASSLVAGSSCEQYFGPGTRLTVT.

For this clonotype: One junction end disagrees with the germline gene, perhaps due to a read error. The chain has TRBV6-8 and TRBJ2-3; 9 bases are shared with TRBD2. Germline V CDR1 and CDR2: MNHGY, SAAAGT. The CDR3 totals 15 residues. Here the CDR3 reads CVSSRTSVGGNTQYF. The DNA for the CDR3 is TGTGTCAGCAGCCGGACTAGCGTGGGAGGGAATACGCAGTATTTT.

In this sample, this clonotype turned up once. The V call is TRBV20-1, the J call TRBJ2-7; TRBD2 might be the D (6 bases). CDR1 is DFQATT and CDR2 is SNEGSKA in the germline V gene (reference sequence). The V end lost 4 bases, the J end lost 2 bases, and 12 bases lay between the germline ends. CDR3 size: 13 residues. The CDR3 DNA reads TGCAGTGCTACGCGGGACCGAACCTACGAGCAGTACTTC. Protein: CSATRDRTYEQYF.

This clonotype came up many times. This sequence joins TRBV2 and TRBJ2-5; TRBD2 agrees at 8 bases. The CDR3 loop spans 14 amino acids. The ends lost 9 bases at V and 3 bases at J; junction bases unmatched: 9. Germline loops: CDR1 SNHLY, CDR2 FYNNEI. This CDR3 is CASIRELAEETQYF. CDR3 DNA sequence: TGTGCCAGTATAAGGGAACTAGCGGAAGAGACCCAGTACTTC.

Written as DNA, the CDR3 is TGTGCCTGGAGTGTGGGAGGGGGGGAGACCCAGTACTTC. Amino acids: CAWSVGGGETQYF. The rearrangement joins TRBV30 to TRBJ2-5; D is perhaps TRBD2 (7 bases). Germline V lookup: CDR1 GTSNPN, CDR2 SVGIG (reference sequence). V lost 0 bases, J lost 5 bases, and 10 bases lay in between. CDR3 length: 13 amino acids.

This clonotype showed up many times. V gene TRBV12-3 or TRBV12-4 combines with J gene TRBJ1-6; D is unresolved. Trimming removed 2 bases from V and 10 bases from J, with 9 bases in between. The CDR3 covers 13 residues. This CDR3 is CASSLTSKSPLHF. The CDR3 DNA reads as TGTGCCAGCAGTTTAACCTCAAAATCACCCCTCCACTTT.

The sample holds many counts of this clonotype. The genes are TRBV6-2 or TRBV6-3 and TRBJ2-1; the match to TRBD2 covers 8 bases. This CDR3 is built from 16 residues. Per germline, CDR1 MNHEY and CDR2 SVGEGT. V trimming: 6 bases; J trimming: 2 bases; junction bases outside the gene matches: 9. The CDR3 reads CASRHWSGGTYNEQFF. In DNA, the CDR3 is TGTGCCAGCAGGCATTGGAGCGGGGGAACCTACAATGAGCAGTTCTTC.

Worth noting for this clonotype: This likely came from a read error, as a far larger clone is one base away. The chain carries TRBV6-2 or TRBV6-3 and TRBJ2-1; the D gene could be TRBD1 or TRBD2 (5 bases each). The CDR3 is 13 residues long. V was shortened by 5 bases and J by 9 bases, with 14 bases between the two germline ends. CDR1 MNHEY and CDR2 SVGEGT come from the germline V gene. The CDR3 DNA reads as TGTGCCAGCAGTAGGTCGGTGAGGGGTGAGCAGTTCTTC. It yields the protein CASSRSVRGEQFF.

The chain has TRBV4-2 and TRBJ2-1, with D perhaps matching TRBD2 (6 bases). The CDR3 spans 17 residues. Germline V CDR1 and CDR2: LGHNA, YNFKEQ. Trimming took off 4 bases at V and 2 bases at J, with 18 bases between the two ends. This CDR3 reads CASSREGGTGPYNEQFF. The DNA for the CDR3 is TGTGCCAGCAGCCGAGAGGGTGGGACTGGCCCCTACAATGAGCAGTTCTTC.

The chain employs TRBV6-5 and TRBJ2-7; no clear D. This CDR3 spans 17 amino acids. V was trimmed by 4 bases and J by 4 bases, leaving 23 bases between them. Germline CDR1 reads MNHEY; CDR2 reads SVGAGI. CDR3 sequence: CASSSSGNSRKPYEQYF. CDR3 nucleotides: TGTGCCAGCAGTTCCTCTGGGAATAGCCGAAAACCTTACGAGCAGTACTTC.

In its sample, this clonotype was seen many times. V usage is TRBV6-2 or TRBV6-3 and J usage is TRBJ1-5; D unclear. The V gene lost 7 bases and the J gene lost 8 bases, with 18 bases spanning the gap. The germline CDR1 and CDR2 sequences are MNHEY and SVGEGT. The CDR3 is 14 amino acids. The chain's CDR3 is CASNPASRVKPQHF. The CDR3, as DNA: TGTGCCAGCAACCCCGCGTCTAGGGTAAAGCCCCAGCATTTT.

The gene calls are TRBV10-3 and TRBJ1-4, with 8 bases identical to TRBD1. Losses at the gene ends were 10 bases for V and 8 bases for J; bases not matched to a gene: 9. The CDR3 length is 13 residues. The germline gives CDR1 ENHRY, CDR2 SYGVKD. CDR3 region: CATRQGLGEKLFF. The CDR3 region has the DNA TGTGCCACTCGACAGGGGTTGGGGGAAAAACTGTTTTTT.